The sequence of this TCR beta chain was determined in a study of blood T cell repertoires in COVID-19. As for the study in general: Whether acute or convalescent, the COVID-19 samples came from the United States, Italy and Spain.

Authors' methods: The authors estimated nucleated cell counts from reference gene primer amplification. TCRdb's table, derived via immunoSEQ multiplex PCR, lists solely in-frame clones and lacks some. V and J calls and clone size follow that table, whereas D and trimming were derived from the DNA. In the table there are some 240,000 clones, around 80% of which are singletons. CDR3 length: 14 residues. Trimming took 6 bases from V and 3 from J; bases not matched to a gene: 6. The germline V gene has CDR1 MNHEY and CDR2 SMNVEV (reference sequence). The sample taken for sequencing was peripheral blood. This chain links TRBV27 with TRBJ1-1, with 8 bases lining up with TRBD1. The TCR sequence derives from a man aged 50 or older with active or convalescent COVID-19. CDR3 coding DNA: TGTGCCAGCAGAGCCCAGGGGGCTGACACTGAAGCTTTCTTT. It specifies CASRAQGADTEAFF.